The T cell receptor (beta chain) under discussion was sequenced for a study of T cell responses to AZD1222 COVID-19 vaccine (TCRdb year 2021). Looking at the study overall: TCR sequencing covered more than 230 trial participants: approximately 200 given two doses of AZD1222 and approximately 26 given two doses of MenACWY control vaccine. Trial participants were enrolled into age subgroups of 18-55, 56-69 and 70-plus years, which contained about 150, 28 and 57 TCR-sequenced participants, respectively. The study at large found these results: The 56-69-year group was small, and its depth increase did not reach significance, likely because of low power. Conclusions about previously exposed vaccinees were limited because only six AZD1222 recipients were SARS-CoV-2 seropositive at baseline. No day 14 peak-response samples were available, so repertoires were characterized only after the peak T cell response. The vaccine-associated CD4 TCRs covered the entire spike protein, and the dominant responses fell in regions 160-218 and 743-854. Spike-specific TCR breadth and depth rose significantly after two AZD1222 doses compared with day 0 and with MenACWY recipients. Nearly half of unique spike-specific TCRs reportedly recognized epitopes outside regions mutated in the B.1.351 and B.1.1.7 variants. Participants were mostly white British, with more females than males. The authors suggested clonal diversity may have been underestimated.

In regard to this clone: Its antigen remains undetermined. No much larger clone exists at a distance of one base, and base qualities are not known.

The CDR3 regions of human TCRbeta chains were analyzed by immunosequencing. The published analysis was carried out like this. Repertoire TCRs were matched against a reference library of SARS-CoV-2-specific TCRs generated with the MIRA antigen-specificity platform. Breadth meant the fraction of unique TCRs that were SARS-CoV-2-associated, whereas depth meant the fraction of total T cells that were SARS-CoV-2-associated. Each spike-specific TCR was assigned to its reactive spike region and to a CD4 or CD8 class using the MIRA data. Log10-transformed breadth and depth values were compared by one-way ANOVA with Sidak's multiple comparisons tests. This is the immuneACCESS table as TCRdb keeps it, with only in-frame sequences that have V and J called. A part of the clones is gone; compared with another copy, unresolved V genes explain less than half, and the rest is unexplained. V and J calls and clone size are copied from that table; D and trimming were computed from the DNA. The sample has some 190,000 clones on record, about nine tenths of them singletons. 1.5% to 2.5% of the sample is taken by the ten largest.

The germline V gene sets CDR1 to SNHLY and CDR2 to FYNNEI. At the junction V is shortened by 1 base and J by 3 bases, with 7 bases in between. The CDR3 sequence holds 14 residues, the cysteine and phenylalanine included. Only the CDR3 part of the read is kept: 42 bases, read in frame from the first base. The sample's time point, from its label and the paper: about 28 days (+/-7) after the second vaccine dose. Because spike-specific TCR depth and breadth did not differ between the two schedules, AZD1222 recipients who got a second dose at roughly 4 weeks were pooled with those who got a second dose at roughly 12 weeks. Samples from vaccinated people were obtained from the UK trials COV001 and COV002, which included a single-blind randomized controlled phase 2/3 trial of AZD1222 (ChAdOx1 nCoV-19) in healthy adults. Trial participant PBMC samples were collected at day 0 and day 28 after the second dose for TCRbeta chain sequencing.

The receptor chain draws on TRBV2 and TRBJ1-5; the D gene is not confidently resolved. The sample in question was peripheral blood, obtained 28 days after the second AZD1222 dose. The receptor's source is an adult who received the AZD1222 COVID-19 vaccine. In nucleotide form, the sequence is TGTGCCAGCAGTGAAGAGGTGGCCAATCAGCCCCAGCATTTT. This sequence encodes CASSEEVANQPQHF.